Listed below are T cell receptor beta chains from one sample, sequenced in a study of T cells in Graves' hyperthyroidism and ophthalmopathy. One entry per CDR3 protein, called by TCRdb with MiXCR from the multiplex PCR reads. The sample lists 200,000 to 250,000 distinct CDR3 sequences, about 24% seen once, with under 40% in the top ten. Sequenced sample: blood. These receptors originate from a woman in her thirties or forties with Graves' ophthalmopathy. Both conserved end residues are part of each CDR3. The D gene is left open where the match is weak. Only some rows state a clone size, as once, few, many or a class for expanded clones.

d_call: TRBD2
v_call: TRBV2
j_call: TRBJ2-7
clone_size: many
cdr3_nt: TGTGCCAGCAGCGCCACCGGGAGGGGCTACGAGCAGTACTTC
cdr3_aa: CASSATGRGYEQYF

d_call: NA
v_call: TRBV6-1
j_call: TRBJ2-2
clone_size: few
cdr3_nt: TGTGCCAGCAGCCCCGGGAGCCGAACCGGGGAGCTGTTTTTT
cdr3_aa: CASSPGSRTGELFF

d_call: TRBD2
v_call: TRBV20-1
j_call: TRBJ2-7
clone_size: many
cdr3_nt: TGCAGTGCTAGAGAGGTGGTGACTAGCGGGAGAGGCGAGCAGTACTTC
cdr3_aa: CSAREVVTSGRGEQYF

d_call: NA
v_call: TRBV30
j_call: TRBJ1-2
clone_size: few
cdr3_nt: TGTGCCTGGAGTCCGGGAGGTCGCTATGGCTACACCTTC
cdr3_aa: CAWSPGGRYGYTF

d_call: TRBD2
v_call: TRBV7-3
j_call: TRBJ2-2
clone_size: many
cdr3_nt: TGTGCCAGCAGCTCCTGGCTCTTAAGACTAGCGGGAGGGGTGCGGGAGCTGTTTTTT
cdr3_aa: CASSSWLLRLAGGVRELFF

d_call: NA
v_call: TRBV6-2/TRBV6-3
j_call: TRBJ2-2
clone_size: few
cdr3_nt: TGTGCCAGCAGTTACCTACAGGCTTACACCGGGGAGCTGTTTTTT
cdr3_aa: CASSYLQAYTGELFF

d_call: TRBD1
v_call: TRBV7-2
j_call: TRBJ1-1
clone_size: few
cdr3_nt: TGTGCCAGCAGTCTAGCGGGACAGGGAGGAAACACTGAAGCTTTCTTT
cdr3_aa: CASSLAGQGGNTEAFF

d_call: NA
v_call: TRBV2
j_call: TRBJ1-1
clone_size: many
cdr3_nt: TGTGCCAGCAGTTCAACCCCGGGGAGAAGGACCCGCACTGAAGCTTTCTTT
cdr3_aa: CASSSTPGRRTRTEAFF

d_call: NA
v_call: TRBV7-4
j_call: TRBJ1-3
clone_size: NA
cdr3_nt: TGTGCCAGCAGCTTAGCGAAGGGAACGGGTAACACCATATATTTT
cdr3_aa: CASSLAKGTGNTIYF

d_call: TRBD1
v_call: TRBV28
j_call: TRBJ1-5
clone_size: many
cdr3_nt: TGTGCCAGCAGTTTACGGACAGGGTGGAATCAGCCCCAGCATTTT
cdr3_aa: CASSLRTGWNQPQHF

d_call: NA
v_call: TRBV19
j_call: TRBJ2-7
clone_size: many
cdr3_nt: TGTGCCAGTAATGACCGATTCTCCTACGAGCAGTACTTC
cdr3_aa: CASNDRFSYEQYF

d_call: NA
v_call: TRBV28
j_call: TRBJ1-1
clone_size: many
cdr3_nt: TGTGCCAGCAGTTTAGCAGGCCAGAACACTGAAGCTTTCTTT
cdr3_aa: CASSLAGQNTEAFF

d_call: NA
v_call: TRBV20-1
j_call: TRBJ2-5
clone_size: NA
cdr3_nt: TGCAGTGCTAGAGATCCGTCGGGAGCGGCGGAGACCCAGTACTTC
cdr3_aa: CSARDPSGAAETQYF

d_call: NA
v_call: TRBV6-5
j_call: TRBJ1-1
clone_size: many
cdr3_nt: TGTGCCAGCAGTAGCCGGGGCCCTAACACTGAAGCTTTCTTT
cdr3_aa: CASSSRGPNTEAFF

d_call: NA
v_call: TRBV7-8
j_call: TRBJ2-7
clone_size: many
cdr3_nt: TGTGCCAGCAGCTTCAGGGCCGAGCAGTACTTC
cdr3_aa: CASSFRAEQYF

d_call: NA
v_call: TRBV29-1
j_call: TRBJ2-5
clone_size: NA
cdr3_nt: TGCAGCGTCACCCCGGGGGAGACCCAGTACTTC
cdr3_aa: CSVTPGETQYF

d_call: NA
v_call: TRBV6-2/TRBV6-3
j_call: TRBJ2-7
clone_size: NA
cdr3_nt: TGTGCCAGCAGCCAAGTGGGGGCCGAGCAGTACTTC
cdr3_aa: CASSQVGAEQYF

d_call: NA
v_call: TRBV6-5
j_call: TRBJ2-7
clone_size: many
cdr3_nt: TGTGCCAGCATCAGGGCTAGCAGCTACGAGCAGTACTTC
cdr3_aa: CASIRASSYEQYF

d_call: TRBD2
v_call: TRBV9
j_call: TRBJ2-2
clone_size: many
cdr3_nt: TGTGCCAGCAGCGTAGAGAGCGGGAGGGGTACCGGGGAGCTGTTTTTT
cdr3_aa: CASSVESGRGTGELFF

d_call: NA
v_call: TRBV6-5
j_call: TRBJ2-7
clone_size: few
cdr3_nt: TGTGCCAGCAGTTCCGACTCAACCTACGAGCGGCAGTACTTC
cdr3_aa: CASSSDSTYERQYF

d_call: NA
v_call: TRBV5-6
j_call: TRBJ1-2
clone_size: many
cdr3_nt: TGTGCCAGCAGCACCGGGACCCACGCGCCTGGCTACACCTTC
cdr3_aa: CASSTGTHAPGYTF

d_call: NA
v_call: TRBV24-1
j_call: TRBJ1-1
clone_size: many
cdr3_nt: TGTGCCACCAGTGCCACGGGACAAAACACTGAAGCTTTCTTT
cdr3_aa: CATSATGQNTEAFF

d_call: NA
v_call: TRBV2
j_call: TRBJ2-5
clone_size: many
cdr3_nt: TGTGCCAGCAGTGAAGCGCTTGGGGGTCACCAAGAGACCCAGTACTTC
cdr3_aa: CASSEALGGHQETQYF

d_call: NA
v_call: TRBV4-1
j_call: TRBJ1-5
clone_size: many
cdr3_nt: TGCGCCAGCAGCCAAGGTACAGGCACCCTCAATCAGCCCCAGCATTTT
cdr3_aa: CASSQGTGTLNQPQHF

d_call: TRBD2
v_call: TRBV9
j_call: TRBJ2-7
clone_size: many
cdr3_nt: TGTGCCAGCAGCCCTAGCGGGAGGAAACCCTACGAGCAGTACTTC
cdr3_aa: CASSPSGRKPYEQYF

d_call: NA
v_call: TRBV28
j_call: TRBJ1-2
clone_size: many
cdr3_nt: TGTGCCAGCAGTTTGGGAGTGTCTTACTATGGCTACACCTTC
cdr3_aa: CASSLGVSYYGYTF

d_call: TRBD2
v_call: TRBV5-1
j_call: TRBJ2-1
clone_size: many
cdr3_nt: TGCGCCAGCAGCCCAACTAGCGGGAGGGAAAATGAGCAGTTCTTC
cdr3_aa: CASSPTSGRENEQFF

d_call: NA
v_call: TRBV6-1
j_call: TRBJ2-7
clone_size: many
cdr3_nt: TGTGCCAGCAGTGAATGGGCCAAAAGCTCCTACGAGCAGTACTTC
cdr3_aa: CASSEWAKSSYEQYF